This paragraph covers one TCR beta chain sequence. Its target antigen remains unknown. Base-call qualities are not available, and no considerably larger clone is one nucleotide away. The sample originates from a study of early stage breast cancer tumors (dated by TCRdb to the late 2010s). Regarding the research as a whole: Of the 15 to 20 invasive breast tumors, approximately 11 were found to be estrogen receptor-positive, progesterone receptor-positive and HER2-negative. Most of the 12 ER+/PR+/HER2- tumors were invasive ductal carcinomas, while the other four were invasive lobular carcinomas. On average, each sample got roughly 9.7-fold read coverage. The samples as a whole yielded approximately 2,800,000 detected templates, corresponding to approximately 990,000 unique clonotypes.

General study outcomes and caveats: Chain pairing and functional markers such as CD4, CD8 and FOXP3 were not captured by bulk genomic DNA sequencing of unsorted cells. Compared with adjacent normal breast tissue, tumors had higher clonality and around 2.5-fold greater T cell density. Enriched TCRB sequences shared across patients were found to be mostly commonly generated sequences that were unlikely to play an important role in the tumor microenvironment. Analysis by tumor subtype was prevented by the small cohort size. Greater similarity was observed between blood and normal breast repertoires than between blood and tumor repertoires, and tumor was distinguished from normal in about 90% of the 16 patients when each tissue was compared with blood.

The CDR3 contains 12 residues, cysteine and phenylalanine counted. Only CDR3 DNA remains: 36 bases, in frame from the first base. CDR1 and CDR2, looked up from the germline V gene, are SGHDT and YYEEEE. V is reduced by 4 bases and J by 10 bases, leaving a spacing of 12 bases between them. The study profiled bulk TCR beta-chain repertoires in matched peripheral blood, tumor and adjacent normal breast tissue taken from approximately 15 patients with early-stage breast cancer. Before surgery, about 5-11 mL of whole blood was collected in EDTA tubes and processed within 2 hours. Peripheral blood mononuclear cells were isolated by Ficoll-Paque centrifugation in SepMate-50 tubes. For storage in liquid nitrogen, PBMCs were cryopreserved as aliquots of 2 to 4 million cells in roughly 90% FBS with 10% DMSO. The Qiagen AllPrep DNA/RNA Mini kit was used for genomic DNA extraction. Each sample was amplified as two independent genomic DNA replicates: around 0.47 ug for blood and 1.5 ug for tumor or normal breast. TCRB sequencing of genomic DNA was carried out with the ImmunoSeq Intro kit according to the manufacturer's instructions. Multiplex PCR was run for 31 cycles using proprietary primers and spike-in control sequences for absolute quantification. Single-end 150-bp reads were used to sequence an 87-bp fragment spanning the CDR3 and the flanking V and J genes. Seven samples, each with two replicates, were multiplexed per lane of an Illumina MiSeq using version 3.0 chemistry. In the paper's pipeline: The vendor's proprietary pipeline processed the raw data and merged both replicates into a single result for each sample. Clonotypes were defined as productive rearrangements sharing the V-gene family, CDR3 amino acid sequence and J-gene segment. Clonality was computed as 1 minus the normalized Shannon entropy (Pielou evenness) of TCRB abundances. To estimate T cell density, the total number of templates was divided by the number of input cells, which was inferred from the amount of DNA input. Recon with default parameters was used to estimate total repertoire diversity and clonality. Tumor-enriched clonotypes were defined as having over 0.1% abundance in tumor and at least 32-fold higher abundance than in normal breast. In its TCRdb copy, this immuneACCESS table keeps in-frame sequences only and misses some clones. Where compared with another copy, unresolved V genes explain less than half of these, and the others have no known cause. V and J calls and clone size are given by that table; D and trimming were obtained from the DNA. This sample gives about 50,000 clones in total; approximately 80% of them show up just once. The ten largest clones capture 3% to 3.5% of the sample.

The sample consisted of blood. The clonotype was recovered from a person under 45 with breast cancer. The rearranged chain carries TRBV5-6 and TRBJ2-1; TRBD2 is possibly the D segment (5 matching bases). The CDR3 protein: CASSIISGEQFF. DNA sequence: TGTGCCAGCAGCATCATTTCGGGAGAGCAGTTCTTC.